A selection of T cell receptor beta chains follows, all from one sample in a study of blood T cell repertoires in COVID-19. TCRdb keeps only in-frame clones here, not all; method: immunoSEQ multiplex PCR. Of 200,000 to 300,000 clones in the sample, about 90% were seen once. The specimen was peripheral blood. These receptors were taken from a woman between 40 and 55 years old with acute or convalescent COVID-19. The CDR3 runs from the conserved cysteine through the conserved F or W. The D gene is left open where the match is weak. For some rows the clone size is stated as once, few or many, or as a class when expanded; others skip it.

>TRBV7-9|TRBJ1-1|-|-
CASSLNAEGNTEAFF
TGTGCCAGCAGCTTAAATGCGGAGGGGAACACTGAAGCTTTCTTT
>TRBV5-8|TRBJ1-3|-|TRBD1
CASSSRGDSGNTIYF
TGTGCCAGCAGCTCCAGGGGGGATTCTGGAAACACCATATATTTT
>TRBV7-2|TRBJ2-1|-|-
CASSLVTTGDIYNEQFF
TGTGCCAGCAGCTTAGTTACAACGGGGGATATCTACAATGAGCAGTTCTTC
>TRBV3-1/TRBV3-2|TRBJ1-2|-|-
CASSQGPGGRGYTF
TGTGCCAGCAGCCAAGGTCCCGGGGGTCGGGGCTACACCTTC
>TRBV7-8|TRBJ1-4|-|TRBD1
CASTPGQRNEKLFF
TGTGCCAGTACACCGGGACAGAGAAATGAAAAACTGTTTTTT
>TRBV7-8|TRBJ2-1|-|-
CASSPVGGRLGEQFF
TGTGCCAGCAGCCCGGTGGGGGGACGGCTAGGTGAGCAGTTCTTC
>TRBV5-6|TRBJ1-2|few|TRBD1
CASSPGQGRGGYTF
TGTGCCAGCAGCCCAGGACAGGGGAGAGGGGGCTACACCTTC
>TRBV24-1|TRBJ2-2|once|-
CATRKGAGELFF
TGTGCCACCAGAAAGGGGGCCGGGGAGCTGTTTTTT
>TRBV29-1|TRBJ1-5|-|-
CSVDIVSGTLYSNQPQHF
TGCAGCGTTGATATCGTTTCAGGGACTCTTTATAGCAATCAGCCCCAGCATTTT
>TRBV6-5|TRBJ2-5|-|-
CASATSFQETQYF
TGTGCCAGCGCAACTAGCTTCCAAGAGACCCAGTACTTC
>TRBV4-1|TRBJ1-2|-|TRBD1
CASSPSGTGIFYGYTF
TGCGCCAGCAGCCCGTCCGGGACAGGAATCTTCTATGGCTACACCTTC
>TRBV9|TRBJ1-3|-|TRBD1
CASSVVGTVSGNTIYF
TGTGCCAGCAGCGTAGTCGGGACAGTCTCTGGAAACACCATATATTTT
>TRBV6-5|TRBJ1-2|-|-
CASSEGSPPGNTF
TGTGCCAGCTCCGAAGGCAGTCCCCCCGGGAACACCTTC
>TRBV9|TRBJ2-2|few|-
CASSSTQGSNTGELFF
TGTGCCAGCAGCAGTACCCAGGGGTCGAACACCGGGGAGCTGTTTTTT
>TRBV20-1|TRBJ2-3|-|-
CSASLTAFSTDTQYF
TGCAGTGCTAGTCTGACTGCATTTTCCACAGATACGCAGTATTTT
>TRBV12-3/TRBV12-4|TRBJ2-5|-|-
CASSSGGSKTQYF
TGTGCCAGCAGTTCCGGGGGTAGTAAGACCCAGTACTTC
>TRBV3-1/TRBV3-2|TRBJ1-6|-|TRBD1
CASSQALTGNNSPLHF
TGTGCCAGCAGCCAAGCCCTGACAGGGAATAATTCACCCCTCCACTTT
>TRBV18|TRBJ1-1|-|TRBD1
CASSSTGGSFEAFF
TGTGCCAGCTCATCGACAGGGGGCTCCTTCGAGGCTTTCTTT
>TRBV9|TRBJ1-1|-|TRBD1
CASSAEGQMNTEAFF
TGTGCCAGCAGCGCCGAGGGACAGATGAACACTGAAGCTTTCTTT